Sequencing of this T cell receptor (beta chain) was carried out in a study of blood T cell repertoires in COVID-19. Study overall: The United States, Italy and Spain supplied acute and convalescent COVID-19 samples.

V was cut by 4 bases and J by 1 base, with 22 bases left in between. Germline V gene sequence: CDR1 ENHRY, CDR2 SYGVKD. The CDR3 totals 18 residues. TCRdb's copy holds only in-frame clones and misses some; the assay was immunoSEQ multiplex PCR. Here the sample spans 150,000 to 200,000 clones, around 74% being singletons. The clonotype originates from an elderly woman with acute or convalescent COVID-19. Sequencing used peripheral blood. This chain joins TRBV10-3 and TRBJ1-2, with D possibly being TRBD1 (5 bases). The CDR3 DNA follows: TGTGCCATCAGTGCAGGTCCGGGGGGAATTCCCCATAACTATGGCTACACCTTC. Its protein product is CAISAGPGGIPHNYGYTF.